Shown below are 27 T cell receptor beta chains from a single sample sequenced in a study of T cells in Graves' hyperthyroidism and ophthalmopathy. TCR beta CDR3 sequences were amplified from RNA transcripts. During a first-round RT-PCR of the TCR CDR3, the HTBI primer set was used. One entry per CDR3 protein, called by TCRdb with MiXCR from the multiplex PCR reads. The sample has 490,000 or so distinct CDR3 sequences; roughly a sixth are singletons. Sequenced material: blood. The receptor source for this set is a woman aged 25-40 years with Graves' ophthalmopathy.

This clonotype showed up many times. The chain combines TRBV6-2 or TRBV6-3 with TRBJ2-4, with D possibly being TRBD1 (6 bases). Germline CDR1 MNHEY, CDR2 SVGEGT. The V and J ends lost 4 bases and 8 bases respectively, with 9 bases between them. The CDR3 extends over 12 amino acids. The chain's CDR3 is CASSLYRDIQYF. CDR3 nucleotides: TGTGCCAGCAGTTTGTACAGGGACATTCAGTACTTC.

This clonotype came up many times. The V and J genes are TRBV28 and TRBJ2-7; 10 bases match TRBD2. The V segment lost 6 bases and the J segment 2 bases; nucleotides outside the gene matches: 1. The CDR3 length is 13 residues. Germline CDR1 and CDR2: MDHEN and SYDVKM. The DNA of the CDR3 is TGTGCCAGCAGGCTAGCGGGAGCCTACGAGCAGTACTTC. This codes for CASRLAGAYEQYF.

This chain connects TRBV6-1 to TRBJ2-4, with 15 nucleotides matching TRBD2. In germline, CDR1 is MNHNS, CDR2 SASEGT. The junction had 8 bases not matched to a gene; V was cut back by 5 bases and J by 6 bases. CDR3 length: 17 amino acids. The CDR3 DNA sequence: TGTGCCAGCAGTACCCGGACTAGCGGGAGGGCCGGAAACATTCAGTACTTC. Translated: CASSTRTSGRAGNIQYF.

The chain recombines TRBV10-3 with TRBJ2-7; 7 bases fit TRBD1. The V gene's germline CDR1 is ENHRY and CDR2 SYGVKD. The CDR3 runs to 17 residues. Trimming took 7 bases from V and 3 from J; bases not matched to a gene: 18. As DNA, the CDR3 is TGTGCCATCACCTTGGGCCTCCCCGGGACAGTTAACTACGAGCAGTACTTC. Its translation: CAITLGLPGTVNYEQYF.

With respect to this clonotype: This probably arose from a read error, given a far larger clone one base away. This chain joins TRBV28 and TRBJ1-1; D is uncertain. Trimming pared 8 bases from V and 0 bases from J, leaving 4 bases between. Germline assignment: CDR1 MDHEN and CDR2 SYDVKM. This CDR3 is built from 11 residues. The CDR3 DNA reads TGTGCCAGCTGCCTGAACACTGAAGCTTTCTTT. The encoded protein is CASCLNTEAFF.

This clonotype showed up many times. This rearrangement joins TRBV14 to TRBJ1-1, with 11 positions matching TRBD1. Trimming took 4 bases from V and 3 from J; bases not matched to a gene: 4. Germline V CDR1 and CDR2: SGHDN, FVKESK. This CDR3 spans 15 amino acids. CDR3 sequence reads: CASSRLGQGDTEAFF. Written as DNA, the CDR3 is TGTGCCAGCAGCCGCCTGGGACAGGGGGACACTGAAGCTTTCTTT.

This clonotype was seen only a few times. V usage is TRBV6-1 and J usage is TRBJ2-7; D is ambiguous. Per the germline V gene, CDR1 is MNHNS and CDR2 is SASEGT. This CDR3 has 12 residues. CDR3 in amino acids: CAVSGTPYEQYF. The CDR3 DNA follows: TGTGCAGTCTCAGGTACTCCCTACGAGCAGTACTTC.

The chain links TRBV3-1 to TRBJ2-1, with 11 bases aligning to TRBD2. After removal of 1 base from V and 7 bases from J, the junction contained 9 bases not matched to a gene. This CDR3 spans 17 amino acids. Germline loops: CDR1 LGHDT, CDR2 YNNKEL (reference sequence). This chain's CDR3 is CASSQVLAGGVENEQFF. The DNA of the CDR3 is TGTGCCAGCAGCCAAGTTCTAGCGGGAGGCGTTGAGAATGAGCAGTTCTTC.

J is TRBJ2-6 and V is TRBV7-8, with D possibly being TRBD1 (6 bases). V was trimmed by 5 bases and J by 0 bases, leaving 14 bases between them. Germline CDR1 is SGHVS and CDR2 is FQNEAQ. There are 17 residues in the CDR3. The DNA of the CDR3 is TGTGCCAGCAGCCTGCAGGGGTCCACCTCTGGGGCCAACGTCCTGACTTTC. Translated: CASSLQGSTSGANVLTF.

In this sample, this clonotype turned up many times. The rearrangement joins TRBV10-2 to TRBJ2-1; TRBD1 is a possible D gene (8 bases). The CDR3 consists of 16 residues. Germline V gene lookup returns CDR1 WSHSY and CDR2 SAAADI. V dropped 6 bases and J dropped 5 bases, with 20 bases sitting between them. DNA for the CDR3: TGCGCCAGCAGGGACAGGGCGTGGGCGGGAGACAATGAGCAGTTCTTC. It yields the protein CASRDRAWAGDNEQFF.

V is TRBV6-5 and J is TRBJ1-3; TRBD1 is a possible D gene (6 bases). V was trimmed by 0 bases and J by 6 bases, leaving 15 bases between them. This CDR3 has 16 amino acids. Germline lookup yields CDR1 MNHEY and CDR2 SVGAGI. The CDR3 region has the DNA TGTGCCAGCAGTTACTCAACCGGGGGGCCTGAAAACACCATATATTTT. Translated, it gives CASSYSTGGPENTIYF.

There are a few counts of this clonotype. The rearrangement joins TRBV7-9 to TRBJ1-4; D call uncertain. The CDR3 totals 14 residues. V was cut by 5 bases and J by 3 bases, with 10 bases left in between. Germline loops: CDR1 SEHNR, CDR2 FQNEAQ (reference sequence). The CDR3 DNA reads as TGTGCCAGCAGCCCACAGAGCTCTAATGAAAAACTGTTTTTT. This codes for CASSPQSSNEKLFF. Based on the CDR3 plus reference TRBV7-9 and TRBJ1-4, the full variable domain is DTGVSQNPRHKITKRGQNVTFRCDPISEHNRLYWYRQTLGQGPEFLTYFQNEAQLEKSRLLSDRFSAERPKGSFSTLEIQRTEQGDSAMYLCASSPQSSNEKLFFGSGTQLSVL.

The CDR3 nucleotides read TGTGCCAGCAGTGAAGTCCTGGCGGGAGTGAAAGATACGCAGTATTTT. It translates to CASSEVLAGVKDTQYF. The chain has TRBV6-1 and TRBJ2-3, with 7 bases fitting TRBD2. Germline trimming cut 1 base from V and 5 bases from J; bases unmatched to any gene: 9. The CDR3 extends over 16 amino acids. Germline assignment: CDR1 MNHNS and CDR2 SASEGT.

This clonotype was seen many times. The V call is TRBV2, the J call TRBJ2-7; the D call may be TRBD1 or TRBD2 (5 bases each). Trimming removed 6 bases at V and 6 bases at J, with 18 bases between. CDR3 length equals 14 residues. In germline, CDR1 is SNHLY, CDR2 FYNNEI. For the CDR3, the DNA is TGTGCCAGCAGCCCCGGGACCCCCGGGTCCGAGCAGTACTTC. Translated: CASSPGTPGSEQYF.

The chain carries TRBV6-1 and TRBJ1-1, with D tentatively TRBD1 (6 bases). This CDR3 comprises 14 residues. V was trimmed by 6 bases and J by 1 base, leaving 12 bases between them. Germline assignment: CDR1 MNHNS and CDR2 SASEGT. This chain's CDR3 is CASSIGGQNTEAFF. The CDR3 coding sequence is TGTGCCAGCAGCATTGGGGGGCAGAACACTGAAGCTTTCTTT.

The rearrangement uses TRBV24-1 and TRBJ2-2; 10 nucleotides match TRBD1. The germline CDR1 and CDR2 sequences are KGHDR and SFDVKD. This CDR3 is built from 19 residues. V shed 5 bases and J 5 bases; nucleotides not matched to a gene: 16. The DNA of the CDR3 is TGTGCCACCAGTGCCCAATTCCTTGCCGGACAGGGGGAAACCGGGGAGCTGTTTTTT. It yields the protein CATSAQFLAGQGETGELFF.

J is TRBJ2-7 and V is TRBV20-1, with D maybe TRBD2 (6 bases). CDR3 size: 15 residues. Germline CDR1 reads DFQATT; CDR2 reads SNEGSKA (reference sequence). Deletions cut 0 bases from V and 0 bases from J, with 12 bases between. The CDR3 loop is CSARDLSGSSYEQYF. DNA of the CDR3: TGCAGTGCTAGAGATCTTAGCGGCAGCTCCTACGAGCAGTACTTC.

This clonotype was seen repeatedly, ten times or more. The genes are TRBV7-2 and TRBJ2-5, with TRBD2 as a possible D gene (5 bases). V gave up 4 bases and J gave up 5 bases, with 17 bases separating them. The germline V gene encodes CDR1 SGHTA and CDR2 FQGNSA. The CDR3 has 15 amino acids. CDR3 sequence reads: CASSYQAGMAETQYF. In nucleotides, the CDR3 is TGTGCCAGCAGCTACCAGGCGGGCATGGCCGAGACCCAGTACTTC.

V and J are TRBV5-4 and TRBJ1-2, with TRBD1 as a possible D gene (5 bases). The V end was cut by 2 bases, the J end by 4 bases, with 15 bases between. The CDR3 spans 15 residues. CDR1 and CDR2 (germline): SGHNT, YYREEE (reference sequence). CDR3 sequence: CASSLLSQGSYGYTF. CDR3 nucleotide sequence: TGTGCCAGCAGCTTATTGTCGCAGGGAAGCTATGGCTACACCTTC.

This clonotype was seen many times. Here the CDR3 reads CASSGAGEGADTQYF. As DNA, the CDR3 is TGTGCCAGCAGCGGTGCGGGAGAGGGGGCAGATACGCAGTATTTT. The gene calls are TRBV28 and TRBJ2-3; maybe TRBD2 (7 bases). The CDR3 runs 15 residues. V gave up 6 bases and J gave up 4 bases, with 17 bases separating them. Germline-derived CDR1 and CDR2 are MDHEN and SYDVKM.

The V and J genes are TRBV6-2 or TRBV6-3 and TRBJ2-5; the match to TRBD2 covers 9 bases. This CDR3 is 17 amino acids long. The V gene's germline CDR1 is MNHEY and CDR2 SVGEGT. The ends lost 0 bases at V and 5 bases at J; junction bases unmatched: 10. This CDR3 reads CASSYSASGTDGETQYF. The CDR3, as DNA: TGTGCCAGCAGTTACTCGGCTAGCGGGACTGACGGGGAGACCCAGTACTTC.

In this sample, this clonotype turned up many times. The rearrangement links TRBV20-1 to TRBJ2-7; D may be TRBD1 (6 bases). Germline CDR1 reads DFQATT; CDR2 reads SNEGSKA (reference sequence). This CDR3 has 14 residues. V shed 5 bases and J shed 1 base, with 15 bases lying between them. The CDR3 DNA is TGCAGTGCTCGGGGACGGACAGTATCCTACGAGCAGTACTTC. Its protein is CSARGRTVSYEQYF.

CDR3 sequence (DNA): TGTGCCAGCGTGGGGGTCGACAGAGATTCACCCCTCCACTTT. This sequence encodes CASVGVDRDSPLHF. The chain carries TRBV28 and TRBJ1-6, with D perhaps TRBD1 (5 bases). V was clipped by 8 bases and J by 8 bases, with 16 bases between them. The CDR3 has 14 residues. Germline CDR1 and CDR2: MDHEN and SYDVKM.

There are many counts of this clonotype. The rearrangement links TRBV30 to TRBJ1-5; 7 bases agree with TRBD1. CDR1 GTSNPN and CDR2 SVGIG come from the germline V gene (reference sequence). This CDR3 region has 14 residues. Unmatched junction bases numbered 6, after V lost 0 bases and J lost 7 bases. The CDR3 region has the DNA TGTGCCTGGAGTGTAGGGGACAGTCACCAGCCCCAGCATTTT. It yields the protein CAWSVGDSHQPQHF.

CDR3 protein: CASGTGYNEQFF. CDR3 sequence (DNA): TGTGCCAGCGGGACAGGATACAATGAGCAGTTCTTC. J is TRBJ2-1 and V is TRBV9, with 8 bases that match TRBD1. The CDR3 spans 12 residues. Losses at the gene ends were 7 bases for V and 4 bases for J; bases not matched to a gene: 1. Germline CDR1 reads SGDLS; CDR2 reads YYNGEE.

This clonotype was seen a few times. The rearrangement uses TRBV4-3 and TRBJ2-1; D gene unclear. CDR3 size: 14 residues. Trimming pared 1 base from V and 7 bases from J, leaving 11 bases between. Germline values: CDR1 LGHNA, CDR2 YSLEER. CDR3: CASSQASIPNEQFF. The CDR3 DNA sequence: TGCGCCAGCAGCCAAGCTTCGATACCTAATGAGCAGTTCTTC.

In its sample, this clonotype was seen many times. The chain has TRBV30 and TRBJ2-7, with 10 bases aligning to TRBD2. The CDR3 runs 12 residues. The V and J ends lost 5 bases and 5 bases, in that order; junction bases with no gene match: 3. The germline V gene has CDR1 GTSNPN and CDR2 SVGIG (reference sequence). CDR3 sequence (DNA): TGTGCCTGGGGGACTAGCGCCCACGAGCAGTACTTC. Residues: CAWGTSAHEQYF. The variable domain in full, completed from reference TRBV30 and TRBJ2-7, reads SQTIHQWPATLVQPVGSPLSLECTVEGTSNPNLYWYRQAAGRGLQLLFYSVGIGQISSEVPQNLSASRPQDRQFILSSKKLLLSDSGFYLCAWGTSAHEQYFGPGTRLTVT.